Below, 30 T cell receptor beta chains from the same sample are listed, as sequenced in a study of beta chain features in type 1 diabetes. TCRB transcripts that were expressed got sequenced, as all of the isolated RNA had been reverse transcribed. Here immunoSEQ multiplex PCR was the method, and the copy in TCRdb shows in-frame clones only, minus some. The sample includes just over 450,000 clones, about 30% seen only once; the top ten take about 0.065%. Sequenced sample: naive CD4+ T cells from blood. The receptors come from a man younger than 35 in good health.

This clone was detected a few times. The chain employs TRBV25-1 and TRBJ2-1; D call uncertain. This CDR3 comprises 14 residues. V gave up 3 bases and J gave up 5 bases, with 11 bases separating them. CDR1 and CDR2 (germline): MGHDK, SYGVNS. CDR3 protein: CASSDLPGNNEQFF. The CDR3 region has the DNA TGTGCCAGCAGTGACCTTCCGGGCAACAATGAGCAGTTCTTC.

This clone occurred a few times. This chain links TRBV29-1 with TRBJ2-3; 8 positions agree with TRBD2. This CDR3 comprises 14 residues. CDR1 is SQVTM and CDR2 is ANQGSEA in the germline V gene. Trimming at V came to 4 bases and at J to 2 bases, leaving 5 bases not matched to a gene. The CDR3, as DNA: TGCAGCGTTGGGCTAGCGGGCAACACAGATACGCAGTATTTT. This translates into CSVGLAGNTDTQYF.

This chain uses TRBV11-2 with TRBJ2-3; perhaps TRBD2 as D (5 bases). CDR3 size: 15 residues. The germline V and J ends were trimmed by 6 bases and 6 bases, with 19 bases remaining between them. From germline, CDR1 is SGHAT and CDR2 FQNNGV. CDR3 protein: CASSRGLPGVDTQYF. CDR3 in DNA: TGTGCCAGCAGTCGAGGACTGCCAGGTGTCGATACGCAGTATTTT.

The CDR3 nucleotides are TGTGCCAGCAGCTTGGCCGGAGAGACCCAGTACTTC. This codes for CASSLAGETQYF. V gene TRBV7-3 combines with J gene TRBJ2-5; D not certain. This CDR3 is 12 amino acids long. V lost 3 bases and J 4 bases, leaving 6 bases between the germline ends. Germline V gene lookup returns CDR1 SGHTA and CDR2 FQGTGA.

Concerning this clone: The same CDR3 also results from other DNA sequences found in this sample. This sequence joins TRBV30 and TRBJ1-1; no clear D gene. The CDR3 loop spans 13 amino acids. The V end was cut by 0 bases, the J end by 2 bases, with 7 bases between. Germline CDR1 GTSNPN, CDR2 SVGIG (reference sequence). The CDR3 loop reads CAWSVQSNTEAFF. In DNA, the CDR3 is TGTGCCTGGAGTGTTCAAAGTAACACTGAAGCTTTCTTT.

The chain is built from TRBV7-9 and TRBJ1-2; D remains unclear. The CDR3 runs 15 residues. Per germline, CDR1 SEHNR and CDR2 FQNEAQ (reference sequence). Trimming took 0 bases from V and 6 from J, leaving 14 bases between them. The CDR3 loop is CASSLATTEDHGYTF. DNA for the CDR3: TGTGCCAGCAGCTTAGCGACCACAGAGGATCATGGCTACACCTTC.

The chain uses TRBV13 and TRBJ1-3; D not certain. The CDR3 covers 13 residues. V lost 3 bases and J lost 2, with 5 bases in between. Germline values: CDR1 PRHDT, CDR2 FYEKMQ (reference sequence). Here the CDR3 reads CASSFSPGNTIYF. CDR3 sequence (DNA): TGTGCCAGCAGCTTTTCGCCTGGAAACACCATATATTTT.

This chain uses TRBV10-3 with TRBJ2-1; possibly TRBD1 or TRBD2 for D (5 bases each). V was shortened by 2 bases and J by 6 bases, with 14 bases between the two germline ends. The length of the CDR3 is 15 residues. Germline V gene sequence: CDR1 ENHRY, CDR2 SYGVKD. This CDR3 reads CAISEGTPAGNEQFF. The CDR3 nucleotides are TGTGCCATCAGTGAGGGGACCCCTGCGGGCAATGAGCAGTTCTTC.

The table lists this clone with a few counts. Here the CDR3 reads CASTGTYNEQFF. CDR3 nucleotide sequence: TGTGCCAGCACAGGAACCTACAATGAGCAGTTCTTC. The V and J genes are TRBV6-6 and TRBJ2-1; D gene uncertain. Germline V lookup: CDR1 MNHNY, CDR2 SVGAGI (reference sequence). The V gene lost 7 bases and the J gene lost 2 bases, with 6 bases spanning the gap. The length of the CDR3 is 12 residues.

This clone was seen a few times. The J gene is TRBJ1-2, the V gene TRBV25-1; possibly TRBD1 for D (5 bases). Germline assignment: CDR1 MGHDK and CDR2 SYGVNS. The V end was cut by 9 bases, the J end by 1 base, with 12 bases between. CDR3 length: 13 amino acids. In DNA, the CDR3 is TGTGCCAGTTCAGGGTTTAATAACTATGGCTACACCTTC. Translating it yields CASSGFNNYGYTF.

The J gene is TRBJ2-1, the V gene TRBV30, with 7 bases aligning to TRBD1. This CDR3 spans 12 amino acids. V dropped 5 bases and J dropped 7; count of bases not matched to a gene: 5. CDR1 is GTSNPN and CDR2 is SVGIG in the germline V gene (reference sequence). This CDR3 reads CAWDRVGNEQFF. The CDR3 nucleotides read TGTGCCTGGGACAGGGTGGGGAATGAGCAGTTCTTC.

The sample holds a few counts of this clone. The chain employs TRBV28 and TRBJ2-3, with D unclear. Germline-derived CDR1 and CDR2 are MDHEN and SYDVKM. Trimming cost V 2 bases and J 0 bases, with 3 bases left between them. This CDR3 is built from 13 residues. In DNA form, the CDR3 reads TGTGCCAGCAGTTTAGACAGCACAGATACGCAGTATTTT. Translating gives CASSLDSTDTQYF.

The chain employs TRBV4-1 and TRBJ2-5; 9 bases are shared with TRBD1. The CDR3 length is 15 residues. Germline loops: CDR1 MGHRA, CDR2 YSYEKL. The V and J ends lost 5 bases and 5 bases, in that order; junction bases with no gene match: 9. CDR3: CASSSYRGRLETQYF. The CDR3 coding sequence is TGCGCCAGCAGCTCCTACAGGGGGCGCCTGGAGACCCAGTACTTC.

There are a few counts of this clone. The genes are TRBV30 and TRBJ2-5; TRBD2 aligns across 12 bases. The CDR3 totals 16 residues. J was trimmed by 4 bases and V by 2 bases; bases with no gene match: 8. Germline V gene data show CDR1 as GTSNPN and CDR2 as SVGIG (reference sequence). The CDR3 DNA is TGTGCCTGGAGTTACCGACTAGCGGGGGACCCAGAGACCCAGTACTTC. Amino acid sequence: CAWSYRLAGDPETQYF.

J is TRBJ2-6 and V is TRBV4-1; D not resolved. In germline, CDR1 is MGHRA, CDR2 YSYEKL. The CDR3 is made up of 17 amino acids. Trimming shortened V by 3 bases and J by 1 base, and 13 bases separated the two germline ends. CDR3: CASSQAPRPSGANVLTF. The CDR3 DNA reads as TGCGCCAGCAGCCAGGCCCCCCGACCGTCTGGGGCCAACGTCCTGACTTTC.

This clone has only a few counts. CDR3 DNA: TGTGCCTGGAGTAGTGACAGCCTCACCGGGGAGCTGTTTTTT. This sequence encodes CAWSSDSLTGELFF. The chain links TRBV30 to TRBJ2-2; tentatively, D is TRBD1 (5 bases). Trimming removed 2 bases at V and 4 bases at J, with 11 bases between. This CDR3 is 14 amino acids long. The germline CDR1 and CDR2 sequences are GTSNPN and SVGIG (reference sequence). Variable domain in full (rest from reference TRBV30 and TRBJ2-2): SQTIHQWPATLVQPVGSPLSLECTVEGTSNPNLYWYRQAAGRGLQLLFYSVGIGQISSEVPQNLSASRPQDRQFILSSKKLLLSDSGFYLCAWSSDSLTGELFFGEGSRLTVL.

V and J are TRBV10-3 and TRBJ2-1; D tentatively fits TRBD1 or TRBD2 (6 bases each). The CDR3 consists of 15 residues. Germline V gives CDR1 ENHRY, CDR2 SYGVKD. Trimming took 2 bases from V and 8 from J, leaving 16 bases between them. This CDR3 reads CAISEKGDSDDEQFF. For the CDR3, the DNA is TGTGCCATCAGTGAGAAGGGGGACTCCGACGATGAGCAGTTCTTC.

DNA for the CDR3: TGTGCCAGCAGCTTAGAAGCGGGAGGGGAAACGACAGATACGCAGTATTTT. Translation: CASSLEAGGETTDTQYF. V gene TRBV5-4 combines with J gene TRBJ2-3; 10 nucleotides align to TRBD2. This CDR3 is built from 17 residues. V lost 2 bases and J lost 3; bases outside the gene matches: 9. Germline V gives CDR1 SGHNT, CDR2 YYREEE (reference sequence).

This clone was picked up a small number of times. The gene calls are TRBV12-5 and TRBJ2-5; possible D gene TRBD1, 6 bases. CDR1 is LGHNT and CDR2 is FRNRAP in the germline V gene. There are 13 residues in the CDR3. V lost 6 bases and J lost 1, with 9 bases in between. The CDR3 is CASGRDIQETQYF. In DNA, the CDR3 is TGTGCTAGTGGCCGGGACATCCAAGAGACCCAGTACTTC. Full variable domain (outside the CDR3, taken from reference TRBV12-5 and TRBJ2-5): DARVTQTPRHKVTEMGQEVTMRCQPILGHNTVFWYRQTMMQGLELLAYFRNRAPLDDSGMPKDRFSAEMPDATLATLKIQPSEPRDSAVYFCASGRDIQETQYFGPGTRLLVL.

This clone occurred a few times. V usage is TRBV7-9 and J usage is TRBJ2-7; D unresolved. This CDR3 comprises 15 residues. V shed 7 bases and J shed 5 bases, with 21 bases lying between them. Germline assignment: CDR1 SEHNR and CDR2 FQNEAQ (reference sequence). The CDR3, as DNA: TGTGCCAGCATCCGCTCCGGGTCCCACCCGGACGAGCAGTACTTC. Amino acid sequence: CASIRSGSHPDEQYF.

This clone was detected only a few times. J is TRBJ2-1 and V is TRBV5-1; D not resolved. The CDR3 covers 12 residues. Germline V gene lookup returns CDR1 SGHRS and CDR2 YFSETQ. The ends were cut back, 4 bases at V and 2 bases at J, with 4 bases in the middle. The CDR3 DNA follows: TGCGCCAGCAGCATCACCTACAATGAGCAGTTCTTC. Protein: CASSITYNEQFF.

The V gene is TRBV10-3, the J gene TRBJ1-4, with no clear D. The V end was cut by 6 bases, the J end by 0 bases, with 8 bases between. Looked up from germline, CDR1 is ENHRY and CDR2 is SYGVKD. The CDR3 covers 14 residues. The CDR3 DNA is TGTGCCATCAGAGCAGATGCAACTAATGAAAAACTGTTTTTT. It specifies CAIRADATNEKLFF.

V and J are TRBV9 and TRBJ2-7; tentatively, D is TRBD1 (5 bases). Trimming left V 4 bases short and J 1 base short, with 12 bases between. CDR1 is SGDLS and CDR2 is YYNGEE in the germline V gene. The CDR3 sequence is 14 residues long. The chain's CDR3 is CASSPRTRSYEQYF. The CDR3 nucleotides read TGTGCCAGCAGCCCCCGGACAAGATCCTACGAGCAGTACTTC.

As to this clone: Other DNA sequences in the same sample also yield this CDR3. This sequence joins TRBV20-1 and TRBJ2-7; D unclear. Germline V gene lookup returns CDR1 DFQATT and CDR2 SNEGSKA (reference sequence). The CDR3 runs to 10 residues. The V gene lost 5 bases and the J gene lost 2 bases, with 4 bases spanning the gap. CDR3 in amino acids: CSAGTYEQYF. CDR3 sequence (DNA): TGCAGTGCTGGGACCTACGAGCAGTACTTC.

The chain uses TRBV30 and TRBJ2-5; TRBD2 aligns across 8 bases. This CDR3 spans 16 amino acids. Trimming at V came to 3 bases and at J to 5 bases, leaving 14 bases not matched to a gene. The germline V gene has CDR1 GTSNPN and CDR2 SVGIG (reference sequence). DNA of the CDR3: TGTGCCTGGAGAACCCAGCGGGAGACATTCAGGGAGACCCAGTACTTC. Translation gives CAWRTQRETFRETQYF.

This clone occurred a few times. J is TRBJ2-3 and V is TRBV5-1, with D maybe TRBD1 (6 bases). The CDR3 sequence is 15 residues long. The germline gives CDR1 SGHRS, CDR2 YFSETQ. The germline V and J ends were trimmed by 1 base and 0 bases, with 9 bases remaining between them. For the CDR3, the DNA is TGCGCCAGCAGCTTGTTGGGGGCCAGCACAGATACGCAGTATTTT. The encoded protein is CASSLLGASTDTQYF.

This rearrangement joins TRBV30 to TRBJ1-4, with D possibly being TRBD1 (5 bases). CDR1 is GTSNPN, CDR2 SVGIG, per germline (reference sequence). This CDR3 is built from 14 residues. Trimming left V 4 bases short and J 8 bases short, with 17 bases between. The CDR3 bases are TGTGCCTGGACCCACCGGGGGTTGGAAGAAAAACTGTTTTTT. The encoded protein is CAWTHRGLEEKLFF.

This clone occurred a few times. V gene TRBV7-2 combines with J gene TRBJ1-5; the D gene is possibly TRBD1 (5 bases). Germline assignment: CDR1 SGHTA and CDR2 FQGNSA. The CDR3 extends over 14 amino acids. Trimming removed 6 bases from V and 3 bases from J, with 12 bases in between. The DNA for the CDR3 is TGTGCCAGCAGTTCCGACAGACTCAATCAGCCCCAGCATTTT. Translated, it gives CASSSDRLNQPQHF.

Comments on this clone: The sample has other DNA sequences that encode this CDR3 too. The rearrangement joins TRBV20-1 to TRBJ2-5; D ambiguous. Germline loops: CDR1 DFQATT, CDR2 SNEGSKA (reference sequence). This CDR3 comprises 10 residues. V was shortened by 6 bases and J by 2 bases, with 4 bases between the two germline ends. The CDR3 protein is CSAEQETQYF. CDR3 DNA: TGCAGTGCAGAACAAGAGACCCAGTACTTC.

This clone was seen only a few times. This rearrangement joins TRBV14 to TRBJ2-1; D gene uncertain. CDR1 and CDR2 (germline): SGHDN, FVKESK. With 0 bases removed from V and 0 bases from J, the gap between germline ends came to 9 bases. The CDR3 consists of 16 residues. The CDR3 region is CASSQEPSYSYNEQFF. CDR3 sequence (DNA): TGTGCCAGCAGCCAAGAACCCAGTTACTCCTACAATGAGCAGTTCTTC.